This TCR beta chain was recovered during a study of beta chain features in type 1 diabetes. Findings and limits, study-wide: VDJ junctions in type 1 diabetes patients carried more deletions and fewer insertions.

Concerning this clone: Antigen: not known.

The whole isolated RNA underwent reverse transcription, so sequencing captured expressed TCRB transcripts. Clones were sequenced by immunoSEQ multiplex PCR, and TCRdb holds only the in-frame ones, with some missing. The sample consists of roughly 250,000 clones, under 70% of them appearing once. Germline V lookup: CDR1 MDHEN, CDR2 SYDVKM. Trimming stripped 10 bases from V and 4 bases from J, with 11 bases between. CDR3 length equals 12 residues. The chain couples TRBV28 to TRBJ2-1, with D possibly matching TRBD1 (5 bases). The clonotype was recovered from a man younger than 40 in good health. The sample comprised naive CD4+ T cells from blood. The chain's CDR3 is CATQDTYNEQFF. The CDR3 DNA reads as TGTGCCACCCAGGACACGTACAATGAGCAGTTCTTC. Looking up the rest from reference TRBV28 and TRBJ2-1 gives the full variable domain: DVKVTQSSRYLVKRTGEKVFLECVQDMDHENMFWYRQDPGLGLRLIYFSYDVKMKEKGDIPEGYSVSREKKERFSLILESASTNQTSMYLCATQDTYNEQFFGPGTRLTVL.